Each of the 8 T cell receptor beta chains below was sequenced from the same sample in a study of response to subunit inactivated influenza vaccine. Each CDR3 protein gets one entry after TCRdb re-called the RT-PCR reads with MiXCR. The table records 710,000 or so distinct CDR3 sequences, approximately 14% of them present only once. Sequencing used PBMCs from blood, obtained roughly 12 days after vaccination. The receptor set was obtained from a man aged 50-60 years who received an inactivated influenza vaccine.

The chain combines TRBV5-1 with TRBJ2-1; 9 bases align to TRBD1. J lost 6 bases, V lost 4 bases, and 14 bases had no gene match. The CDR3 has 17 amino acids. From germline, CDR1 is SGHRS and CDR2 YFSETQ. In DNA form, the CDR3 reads TGCGCCAGCAGCCTGGGACAGGGTCACGGGGAAGTCAATGAGCAGTTCTTC. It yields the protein CASSLGQGHGEVNEQFF.

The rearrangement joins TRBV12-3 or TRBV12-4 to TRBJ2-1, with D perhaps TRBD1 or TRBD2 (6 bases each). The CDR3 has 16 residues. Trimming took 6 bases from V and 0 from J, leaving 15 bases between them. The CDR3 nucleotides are TGTGCCAGCAGCGGGGGCCCGCGGAGCTCCTACAATGAGCAGTTCTTC. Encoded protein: CASSGGPRSSYNEQFF.

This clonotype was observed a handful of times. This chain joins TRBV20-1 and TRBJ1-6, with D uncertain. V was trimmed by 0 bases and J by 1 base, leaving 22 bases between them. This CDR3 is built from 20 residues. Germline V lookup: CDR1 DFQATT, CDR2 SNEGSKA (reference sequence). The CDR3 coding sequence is TGCAGTGCTAGAGATCCCGGGCGGAACGGACGAGGATCCTATAATTCACCCCTCCACTTT. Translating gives CSARDPGRNGRGSYNSPLHF.

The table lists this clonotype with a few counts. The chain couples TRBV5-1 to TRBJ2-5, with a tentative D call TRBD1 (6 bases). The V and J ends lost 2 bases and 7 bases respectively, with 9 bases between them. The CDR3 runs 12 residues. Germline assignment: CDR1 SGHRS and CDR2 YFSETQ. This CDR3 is CASSFDRRTQYF. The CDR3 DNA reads TGCGCCAGCAGCTTTGACAGGCGGACCCAGTACTTC.

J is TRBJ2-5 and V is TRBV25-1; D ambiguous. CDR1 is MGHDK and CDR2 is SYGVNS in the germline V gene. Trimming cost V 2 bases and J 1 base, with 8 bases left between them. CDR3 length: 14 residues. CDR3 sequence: CASSEHTVQETQYF. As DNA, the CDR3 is TGTGCCAGCAGTGAACACACAGTCCAAGAGACCCAGTACTTC.

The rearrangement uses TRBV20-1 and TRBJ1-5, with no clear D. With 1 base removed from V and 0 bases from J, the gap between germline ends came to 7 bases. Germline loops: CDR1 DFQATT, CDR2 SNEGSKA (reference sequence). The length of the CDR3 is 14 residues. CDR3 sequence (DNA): TGCAGTGCTAGAGGGGGTCATAGCAATCAGCCCCAGCATTTT. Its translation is CSARGGHSNQPQHF.

For the CDR3, the DNA is TGTGCCACCAGCAGAACTAGGACGGGTAACTATGGCTACACCTTC. Its protein is CATSRTRTGNYGYTF. The chain employs TRBV15 and TRBJ1-2; D gene ambiguous. Germline V gene lookup returns CDR1 LNHNV and CDR2 YYDKDF (reference sequence). The CDR3 is made up of 15 amino acids. Trimming took 2 bases from V and 1 from J, leaving 11 bases between them.

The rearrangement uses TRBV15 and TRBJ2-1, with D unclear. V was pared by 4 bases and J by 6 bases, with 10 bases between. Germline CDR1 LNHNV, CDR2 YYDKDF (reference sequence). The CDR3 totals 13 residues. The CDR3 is CATSTVVGNEQFF. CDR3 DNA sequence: TGTGCCACCAGCACCGTCGTGGGCAATGAGCAGTTCTTC.